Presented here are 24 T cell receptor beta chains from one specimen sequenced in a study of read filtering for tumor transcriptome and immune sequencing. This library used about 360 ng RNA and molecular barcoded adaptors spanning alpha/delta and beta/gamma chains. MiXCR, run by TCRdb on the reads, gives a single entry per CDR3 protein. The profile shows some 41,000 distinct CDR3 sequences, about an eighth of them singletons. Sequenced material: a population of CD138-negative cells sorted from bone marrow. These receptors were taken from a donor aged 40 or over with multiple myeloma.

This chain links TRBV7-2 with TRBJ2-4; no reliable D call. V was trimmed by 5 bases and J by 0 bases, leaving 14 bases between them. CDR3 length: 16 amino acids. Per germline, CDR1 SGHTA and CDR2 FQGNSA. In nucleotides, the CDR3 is TGTGCCAGCAGCCTCCCGGACCGGTTAGCCAAAAACATTCAGTACTTC. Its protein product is CASSLPDRLAKNIQYF.

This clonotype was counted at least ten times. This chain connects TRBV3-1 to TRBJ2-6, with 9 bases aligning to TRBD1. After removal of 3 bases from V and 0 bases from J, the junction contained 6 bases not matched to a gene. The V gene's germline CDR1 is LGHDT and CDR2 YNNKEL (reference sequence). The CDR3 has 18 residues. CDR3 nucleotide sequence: TGTGCCAGCAGCCACCGCTCGGGACAGGGCTCTGGGGCCAACGTCCTGACTTTC. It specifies CASSHRSGQGSGANVLTF.

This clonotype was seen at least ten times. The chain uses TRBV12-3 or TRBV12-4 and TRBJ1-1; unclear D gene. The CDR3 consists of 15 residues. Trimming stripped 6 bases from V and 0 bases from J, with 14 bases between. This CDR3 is CASSQSGRLNTEAFF. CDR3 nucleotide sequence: TGTGCCAGCAGCCAGAGCGGCAGGCTGAACACTGAAGCTTTCTTT.

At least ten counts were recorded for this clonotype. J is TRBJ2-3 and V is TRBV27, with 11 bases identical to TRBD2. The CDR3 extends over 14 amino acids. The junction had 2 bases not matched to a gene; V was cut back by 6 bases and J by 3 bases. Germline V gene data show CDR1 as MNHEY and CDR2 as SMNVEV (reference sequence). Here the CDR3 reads CASRGLAETDTQYF. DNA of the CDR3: TGTGCCAGCAGGGGACTAGCGGAAACAGATACGCAGTATTTT.

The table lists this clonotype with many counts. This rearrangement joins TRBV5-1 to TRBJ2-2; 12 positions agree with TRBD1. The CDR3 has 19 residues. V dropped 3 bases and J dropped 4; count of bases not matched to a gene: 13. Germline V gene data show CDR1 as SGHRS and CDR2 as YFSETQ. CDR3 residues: CASSSKPGQGAISTGELFF. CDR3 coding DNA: TGCGCCAGCAGCTCCAAACCGGGACAGGGGGCAATTAGCACCGGGGAGCTGTTTTTT.

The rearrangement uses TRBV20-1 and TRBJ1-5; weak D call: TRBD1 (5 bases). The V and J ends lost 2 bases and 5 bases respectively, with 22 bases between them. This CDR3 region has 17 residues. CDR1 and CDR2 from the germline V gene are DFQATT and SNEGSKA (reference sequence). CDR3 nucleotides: TGCAGTGCTAGAACATTGATAACGGGGCACGCGGATCAGCCCCAGCATTTT. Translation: CSARTLITGHADQPQHF.

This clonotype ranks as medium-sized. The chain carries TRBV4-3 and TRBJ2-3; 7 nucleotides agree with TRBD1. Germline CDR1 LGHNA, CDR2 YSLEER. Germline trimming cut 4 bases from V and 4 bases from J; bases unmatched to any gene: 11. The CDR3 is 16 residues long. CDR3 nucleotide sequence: TGCGCCAGCAGCCTCCTGACAGGGAATGAGGCAGATACGCAGTATTTT. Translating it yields CASSLLTGNEADTQYF.

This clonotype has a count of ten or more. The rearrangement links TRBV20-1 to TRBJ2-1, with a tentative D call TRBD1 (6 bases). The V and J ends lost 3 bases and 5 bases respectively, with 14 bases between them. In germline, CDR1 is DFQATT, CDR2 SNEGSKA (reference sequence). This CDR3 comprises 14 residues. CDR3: CSARSGAENNEQFF. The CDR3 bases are TGCAGTGCTAGGTCAGGGGCAGAAAACAATGAGCAGTTCTTC.

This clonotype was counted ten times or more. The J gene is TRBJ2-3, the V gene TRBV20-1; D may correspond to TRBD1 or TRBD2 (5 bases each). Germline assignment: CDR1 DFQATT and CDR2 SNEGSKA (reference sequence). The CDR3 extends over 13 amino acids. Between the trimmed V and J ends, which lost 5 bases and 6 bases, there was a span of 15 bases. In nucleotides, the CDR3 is TGCAGTGCTCCGACTACAGGTTTGGATACGCAGTATTTT. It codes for CSAPTTGLDTQYF.

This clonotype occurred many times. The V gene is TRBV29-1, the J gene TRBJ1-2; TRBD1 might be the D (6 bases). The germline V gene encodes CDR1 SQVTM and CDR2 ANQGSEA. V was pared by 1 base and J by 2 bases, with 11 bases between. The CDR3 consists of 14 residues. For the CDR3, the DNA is TGCAGCGTTGAAGGGGGGCCACAAAACTATGGCTACACCTTC. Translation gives CSVEGGPQNYGYTF. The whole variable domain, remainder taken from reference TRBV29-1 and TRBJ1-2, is SAVISQKPSRDICQRGTSLTIQCQVDSQVTMMFWYRQQPGQSLTLIATANQGSEATYESGFVIDKFPISRPNLTFSTLTVSNMSPEDSSIYLCSVEGGPQNYGYTFGSGTRLTVV.

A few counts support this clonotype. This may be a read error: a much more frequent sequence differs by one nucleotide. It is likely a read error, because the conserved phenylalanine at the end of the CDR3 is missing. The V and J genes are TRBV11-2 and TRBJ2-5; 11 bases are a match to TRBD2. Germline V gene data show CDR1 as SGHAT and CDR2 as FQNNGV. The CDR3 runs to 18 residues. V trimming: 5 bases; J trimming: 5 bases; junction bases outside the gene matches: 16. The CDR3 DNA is TGTGCCAGCAGCCTCCGGGTAGCGGGAGGGCTGAGGACGGAGACCCAGTACCTC. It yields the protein CASSLRVAGGLRTETQYL.

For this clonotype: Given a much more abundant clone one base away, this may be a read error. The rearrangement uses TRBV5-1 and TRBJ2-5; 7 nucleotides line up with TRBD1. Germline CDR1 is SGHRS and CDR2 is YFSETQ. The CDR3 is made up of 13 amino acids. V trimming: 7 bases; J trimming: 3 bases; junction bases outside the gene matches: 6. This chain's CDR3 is CASGPGTEETQYF. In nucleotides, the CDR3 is TGCGCCAGCGGCCCAGGGACAGAAGAGACCCAGTACTTC.

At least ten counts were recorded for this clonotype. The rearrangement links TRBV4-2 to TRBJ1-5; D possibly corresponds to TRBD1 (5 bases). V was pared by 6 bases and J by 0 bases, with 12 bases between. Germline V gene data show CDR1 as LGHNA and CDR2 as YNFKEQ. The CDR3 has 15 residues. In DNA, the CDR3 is TGTGCCAGCAGTTATGACAGCTATAGCAATCAGCCCCAGCATTTT. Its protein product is CASSYDSYSNQPQHF.

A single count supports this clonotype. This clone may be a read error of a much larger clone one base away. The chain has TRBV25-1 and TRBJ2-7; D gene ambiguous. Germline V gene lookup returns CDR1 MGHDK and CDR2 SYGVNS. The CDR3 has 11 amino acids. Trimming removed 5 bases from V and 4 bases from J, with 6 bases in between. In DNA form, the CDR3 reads TGTGCCAGCAGTCGCTGTTACGAGCAGTACTTC. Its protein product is CASSRCYEQYF.

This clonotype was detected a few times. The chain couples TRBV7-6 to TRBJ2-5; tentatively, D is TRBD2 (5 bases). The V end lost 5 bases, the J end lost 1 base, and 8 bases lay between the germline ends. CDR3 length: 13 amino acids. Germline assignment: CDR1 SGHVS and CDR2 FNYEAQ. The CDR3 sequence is CASSRGLQETQYF. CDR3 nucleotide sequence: TGTGCCAGCAGCCGGGGTCTCCAAGAGACCCAGTACTTC.

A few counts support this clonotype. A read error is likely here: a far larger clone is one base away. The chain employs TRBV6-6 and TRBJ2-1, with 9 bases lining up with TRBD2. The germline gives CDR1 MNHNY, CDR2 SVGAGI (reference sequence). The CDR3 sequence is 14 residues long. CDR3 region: CACSKAGGYNEQFF. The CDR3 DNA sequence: TGTGCCTGCAGTAAAGCGGGAGGCTACAATGAGCAGTTCTTC.

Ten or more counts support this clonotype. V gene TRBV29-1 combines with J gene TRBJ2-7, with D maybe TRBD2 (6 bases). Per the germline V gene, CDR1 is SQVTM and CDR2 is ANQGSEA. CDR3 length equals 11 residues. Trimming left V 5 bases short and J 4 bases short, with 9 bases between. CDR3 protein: CSVWRGYEQYF. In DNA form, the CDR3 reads TGCAGCGTTTGGAGGGGTTACGAGCAGTACTTC.

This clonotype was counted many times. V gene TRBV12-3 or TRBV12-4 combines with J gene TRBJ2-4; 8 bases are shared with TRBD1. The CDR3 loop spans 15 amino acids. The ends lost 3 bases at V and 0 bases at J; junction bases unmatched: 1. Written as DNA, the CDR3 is TGTGCCAGCAGTTTGGGACAGGTAGCCAAAAACATTCAGTACTTC. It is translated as CASSLGQVAKNIQYF.

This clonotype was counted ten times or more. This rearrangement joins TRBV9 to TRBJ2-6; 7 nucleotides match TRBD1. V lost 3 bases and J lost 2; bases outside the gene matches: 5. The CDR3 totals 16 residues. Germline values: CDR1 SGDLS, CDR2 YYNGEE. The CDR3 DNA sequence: TGTGCCAGCAGCGGACAGGGCTCAACTGGGGCCAACGTCCTGACTTTC. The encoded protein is CASSGQGSTGANVLTF.

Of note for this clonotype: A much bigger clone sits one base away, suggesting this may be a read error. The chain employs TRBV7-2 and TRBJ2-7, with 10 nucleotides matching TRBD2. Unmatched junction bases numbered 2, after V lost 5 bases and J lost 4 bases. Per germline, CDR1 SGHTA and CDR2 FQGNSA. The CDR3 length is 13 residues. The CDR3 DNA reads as TGTGCCAGCAGCCCTAGCGGGAGTTACGAGCAGTACTTC. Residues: CASSPSGSYEQYF. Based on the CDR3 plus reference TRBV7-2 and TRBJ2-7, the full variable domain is GAGVSQSPSNKVTEKGKDVELRCDPISGHTALYWYRQSLGQGLEFLIYFQGNSAPDKSGLPSDRFSAERTGGSVSTLTIQRTQQEDSAVYLCASSPSGSYEQYFGPGTRLTVT.

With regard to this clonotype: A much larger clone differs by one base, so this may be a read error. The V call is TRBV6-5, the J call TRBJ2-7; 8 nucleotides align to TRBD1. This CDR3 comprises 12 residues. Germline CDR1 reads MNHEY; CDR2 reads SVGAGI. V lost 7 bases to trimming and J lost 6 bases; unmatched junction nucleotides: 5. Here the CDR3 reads CASKATGAEQYF. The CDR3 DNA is TGTGCCAGCAAGGCGACAGGGGCCGAGCAGTACTTC.

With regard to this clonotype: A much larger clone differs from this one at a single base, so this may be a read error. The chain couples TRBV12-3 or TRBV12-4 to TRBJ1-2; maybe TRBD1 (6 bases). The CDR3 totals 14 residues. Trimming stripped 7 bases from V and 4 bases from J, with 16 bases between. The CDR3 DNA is TGTGCCAGCACCGAAAGGGGGGCTACCTATGGCTACACCTTC. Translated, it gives CASTERGATYGYTF.

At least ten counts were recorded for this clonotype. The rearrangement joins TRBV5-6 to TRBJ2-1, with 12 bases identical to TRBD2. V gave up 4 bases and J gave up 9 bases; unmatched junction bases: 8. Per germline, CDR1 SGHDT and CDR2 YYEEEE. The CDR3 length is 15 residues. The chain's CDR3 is CASSQLVLAGGEQFF. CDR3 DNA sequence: TGTGCCAGCAGCCAACTGGTACTAGCGGGGGGTGAGCAGTTCTTC.

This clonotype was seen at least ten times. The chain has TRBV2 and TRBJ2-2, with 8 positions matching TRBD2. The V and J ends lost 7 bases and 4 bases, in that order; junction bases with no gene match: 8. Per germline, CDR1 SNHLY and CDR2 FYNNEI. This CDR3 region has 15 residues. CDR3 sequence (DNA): TGTGCCAGCACGGTTAGCGGGATGGGCACCGGGGAGCTGTTTTTT. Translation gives CASTVSGMGTGELFF.